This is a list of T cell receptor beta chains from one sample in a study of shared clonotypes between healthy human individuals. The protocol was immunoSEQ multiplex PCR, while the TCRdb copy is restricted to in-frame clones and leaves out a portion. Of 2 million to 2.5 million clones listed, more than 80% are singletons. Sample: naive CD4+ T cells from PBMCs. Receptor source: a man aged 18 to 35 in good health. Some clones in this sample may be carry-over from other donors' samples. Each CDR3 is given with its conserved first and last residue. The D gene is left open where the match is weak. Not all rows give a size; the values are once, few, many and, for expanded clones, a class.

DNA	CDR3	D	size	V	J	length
TGCGCCAGCAGCTTGCTGGGGCAGGGGTTAAACTACGAGCAGTACTTC	CASSLLGQGLNYEQYF	NA	NA	TRBV5-1	TRBJ2-7	16
TGTGCCATCAGTGGGTTTAGGGGAGAATCAGATACGCAGTATTTT	CAISGFRGESDTQYF	NA	NA	TRBV10-3	TRBJ2-3	15
TGCGCCAGCAGCCAAGAGGCTAGCGAGGCAGATACGCAGTATTTT	CASSQEASEADTQYF	NA	NA	TRBV4-1	TRBJ2-3	15
TGTGCCAGCAGCTCCCGGACAAGGAGCCAAGAGACCCAGTACTTC	CASSSRTRSQETQYF	NA	NA	TRBV7-9	TRBJ2-5	15
TGTGCCAGCAGTGAAGGGGGTGAGAGGGACAATGAGCAGTTCTTC	CASSEGGERDNEQFF	NA	NA	TRBV28	TRBJ2-1	15
TGTGCCAGCAGTTTTGGCGCCGGGGGACCCTATGGCTACACCTTC	CASSFGAGGPYGYTF	NA	NA	TRBV28	TRBJ1-2	15
TGTGCCAGCAGTGAATTTTCCCAGGGTGGAGGCTACACCTTC	CASSEFSQGGGYTF	NA	NA	TRBV25-1	TRBJ1-2	14
TGTGCCAGCAGCTTGGATATCCGGGGCTATGGCTACACCTTC	CASSLDIRGYGYTF	NA	NA	TRBV5-4	TRBJ1-2	14
TGCGCCAGCAGCTCAGGGTCTGGGGCCAACGTCCTGACTTTC	CASSSGSGANVLTF	NA	few	TRBV5-1	TRBJ2-6	14
TGCGCCAGCCGACAGGCCCTCAATCAGCCCCAGCATTTT	CASRQALNQPQHF	NA	NA	TRBV5-1	TRBJ1-5	13
TGTGCCAGCGCCCTAGCGGGAGGCCGGTTTAGGACAGATACGCAGTATTTT	CASALAGGRFRTDTQYF	TRBD2	NA	TRBV2	TRBJ2-3	17
TGTGCCAGCAGCCTGACAGGGGGAGATACTGAAGCTTTCTTT	CASSLTGGDTEAFF	TRBD1	few	TRBV6-1	TRBJ1-1	14
TGTGCCAGCAGTTCCCCGGGCGGACCAACTAATGAAAAACTGTTTTTT	CASSSPGGPTNEKLFF	NA	once	TRBV28	TRBJ1-4	16
TGTGCCAGCAGCCGCCGCCCGGCTAGCGGGAGAACAGATACGCAGTATTTT	CASSRRPASGRTDTQYF	TRBD2	once	TRBV28	TRBJ2-3	17
TGTGCCAGCAGCCAAGAAAGCGGGACCTACGAGCAGTACTTC	CASSQESGTYEQYF	TRBD2	NA	TRBV4-2	TRBJ2-7	14
TGTGCCAGCAGCGTAGTAGTCCAAATGAACACTGAAGCTTTCTTT	CASSVVVQMNTEAFF	NA	NA	TRBV9	TRBJ1-1	15
TGTGCCAGCAGCTTGGAAGGACAGGGAGCTACTGGCTACACCTTC	CASSLEGQGATGYTF	TRBD1	NA	TRBV5-5	TRBJ1-2	15